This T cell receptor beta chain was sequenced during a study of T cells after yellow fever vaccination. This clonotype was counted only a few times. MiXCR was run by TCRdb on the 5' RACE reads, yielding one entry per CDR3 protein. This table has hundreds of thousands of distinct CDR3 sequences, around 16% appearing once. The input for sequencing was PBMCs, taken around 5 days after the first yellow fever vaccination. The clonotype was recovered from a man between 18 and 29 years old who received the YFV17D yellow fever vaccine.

This chain's CDR3 is CASSQTEPEKETQYF. Here the CDR3 DNA reads TGCGCCAGCAGCCAAACGGAGCCGGAGAAGGAGACCCAGTACTTC. The chain couples TRBV4-1 to TRBJ2-5; D unresolved. This CDR3 contains 15 residues. Trimming shortened V by 2 bases and J by 5 bases, and 15 bases separated the two germline ends. Germline CDR1 and CDR2: MGHRA and YSYEKL.